These 27 T cell receptor beta chains were all obtained from the same sample, sequenced in a study of neurological immune-mediated disorders. TCRdb processed the 5' RACE reads anew with MiXCR; each CDR3 protein has one entry. The sample shows tens of thousands of distinct CDR3 sequences, over 9% of them seen only once. The sequenced material came from PBMCs. The receptors originated from a woman aged 25 to 45 with HTLV-1-associated myelopathy (HAM/TSP).

The J gene is TRBJ2-3, the V gene TRBV14; possibly TRBD1 for D (5 bases). Looked up from germline, CDR1 is SGHDN and CDR2 is FVKESK. V was clipped by 2 bases and J by 4 bases, with 16 bases between them. The CDR3 runs to 16 residues. The CDR3 nucleotides read TGTGCCAGCAGCCAATTCGGCCAGGGAACGTCAGATACGCAGTATTTT. This translates into CASSQFGQGTSDTQYF.

The V call is TRBV20-1, the J call TRBJ2-3; 8 positions match TRBD2. V gave up 7 bases and J gave up 11 bases; unmatched junction bases: 20. The V gene's germline CDR1 is DFQATT and CDR2 SNEGSKA (reference sequence). The CDR3 consists of 15 residues. The CDR3 spells CSVRSGRGGVGGQYF. The CDR3 DNA reads TGCAGTGTACGGAGCGGTCGGGGGGGCGTTGGAGGGCAGTATTTT.

This clonotype was seen ten or more times. The rearrangement links TRBV6-5 to TRBJ2-3, with D maybe TRBD1 (5 bases). V was trimmed by 6 bases and J by 0 bases, leaving 16 bases between them. The CDR3 has 16 residues. Per germline, CDR1 MNHEY and CDR2 SVGAGI. This CDR3 reads CASSLSKGSSTDTQYF. The CDR3 nucleotides are TGTGCCAGCAGCCTCAGCAAGGGGTCTAGCACAGATACGCAGTATTTT.

This clonotype was observed a handful of times. The chain uses TRBV2 and TRBJ1-6; no clear D. Germline CDR1 reads SNHLY; CDR2 reads FYNNEI. The CDR3 is made up of 15 amino acids. With 8 bases removed from V and 8 bases from J, the gap between germline ends came to 19 bases. The chain's CDR3 is CASARESPTDSPLHF. The CDR3 DNA follows: TGTGCCAGCGCGAGGGAATCGCCTACCGATTCACCCCTCCACTTT.

This clonotype occurred many times. This chain joins TRBV20-1 and TRBJ2-2, with a weak D call TRBD1 (5 bases). CDR1 DFQATT and CDR2 SNEGSKA come from the germline V gene (reference sequence). Trimming left V 0 bases short and J 6 bases short, with 17 bases between. The CDR3 is 16 residues long. DNA of the CDR3: TGCAGTGCTAGAGAGCGGAAGGGGTTCTTCTCCGGGGAGCTGTTTTTT. Translating it yields CSARERKGFFSGELFF.

This clonotype has at least ten counts. The chain is built from TRBV6-6 and TRBJ1-2, with D hard to call. The CDR3 length is 13 residues. Germline V gene lookup returns CDR1 MNHNY and CDR2 SVGAGI (reference sequence). V lost 2 bases and J lost 2, with 6 bases in between. As DNA, the CDR3 is TGTGCCAGCAGTTACGTCCGGAACTATGGCTACACCTTC. As protein: CASSYVRNYGYTF.

This clonotype occurred many times. J is TRBJ2-7 and V is TRBV20-1; 11 positions agree with TRBD1. With V trimmed by 6 bases and J by 1 base, 11 bases remained unmatched. Germline loops: CDR1 DFQATT, CDR2 SNEGSKA (reference sequence). This CDR3 is built from 16 residues. In nucleotides, the CDR3 is TGCAGTGCGGGGACAGGGGGTTTTAAGGGGTCCTACGAGCAGTACTTC. Encoded protein: CSAGTGGFKGSYEQYF.

This clonotype was seen repeatedly, ten times or more. The chain recombines TRBV10-3 with TRBJ2-3; no definite D call. The germline V gene has CDR1 ENHRY and CDR2 SYGVKD. The length of the CDR3 is 17 residues. V was clipped by 2 bases and J by 2 bases, with 17 bases between them. The CDR3 DNA reads TGTGCCATCAGTGAGCGTGGTTCGGGCAGCCCCACAGATACGCAGTATTTT. Translation gives CAISERGSGSPTDTQYF.

The rearrangement joins TRBV5-1 to TRBJ2-7, with TRBD1 as a possible D gene (5 bases). The CDR3 runs to 14 residues. V dropped 9 bases and J dropped 3 bases, with 19 bases sitting between them. Germline V lookup: CDR1 SGHRS, CDR2 YFSETQ. The CDR3 region is CATSRSGQGYEQYF. CDR3 nucleotides: TGCGCCACCTCCCGGTCCGGGCAGGGCTACGAGCAGTACTTC.

On this clonotype: Compared with germline, one end of the junction differs, possibly owing to a read error. This rearrangement joins TRBV5-1 to TRBJ2-2; D perhaps matches TRBD1 (6 bases). The CDR3 is 16 residues long. Germline V gene data show CDR1 as SGHRS and CDR2 as YFSETQ. The CDR3 reads CDSSSEGHLNTGELFF. The CDR3 DNA reads TGCGACAGCAGCAGCGAGGGACACCTGAACACCGGGGAGCTGTTTTTT. Full variable domain (rest looked up from reference TRBV5-1 and TRBJ2-2): KAGVTQTPRYLIKTRGQQVTLSCSPISGHRSVSWYQQTPGQGLQFLFEYFSETQRNKGNFPGRFSGRQFSNSRSEMNVSTLELGDSALYLCDSSSEGHLNTGELFFGEGSRLTVL.

Ten or more counts support this clonotype. This chain joins TRBV18 and TRBJ1-1; 9 bases agree with TRBD1. The CDR3 consists of 15 residues. Looked up from germline, CDR1 is KGHSH and CDR2 is LQKENI. Germline trimming cut 3 bases from V and 1 base from J; bases unmatched to any gene: 3. CDR3 nucleotides: TGTGCCAGCTCACCGACAGGGGGAGGGAACACTGAAGCTTTCTTT. It is translated as CASSPTGGGNTEAFF.

In this sample, this clonotype turned up many times. The gene calls are TRBV4-1 and TRBJ2-4; TRBD2 is a possible D gene (5 bases). This CDR3 is 20 amino acids long. Trimming pared 1 base from V and 0 bases from J, leaving 22 bases between. Germline CDR1 reads MGHRA; CDR2 reads YSYEKL. Written as DNA, the CDR3 is TGCGCCAGCAGCCAAGTAGGCATCGGACGCGGGCCACTAGCCAAAAACATTCAGTACTTC. Residues: CASSQVGIGRGPLAKNIQYF.

This clonotype occurred many times. The chain joins TRBV7-2 to TRBJ1-3; D gene unclear. The V gene lost 3 bases and the J gene lost 0 bases, with 3 bases spanning the gap. The CDR3 has 13 residues. CDR1 and CDR2 (germline): SGHTA, FQGNSA. CDR3 sequence (DNA): TGTGCCAGCAGCTTTGGCTCTGGAAACACCATATATTTT. This translates into CASSFGSGNTIYF.

This clonotype was found a few times. The chain employs TRBV7-9 and TRBJ2-1; unclear D gene. This CDR3 spans 14 amino acids. The germline gives CDR1 SEHNR, CDR2 FQNEAQ (reference sequence). Trimming left V 1 base short and J 1 base short, with 5 bases between. The CDR3 DNA follows: TGTGCCAGCAGCTTAGAGGGATCCTACAATGAGCAGTTCTTC. Protein product: CASSLEGSYNEQFF.

The table lists this clonotype with many counts. J is TRBJ2-1 and V is TRBV20-1; 14 nucleotides match TRBD2. V lost 3 bases and J lost 5; bases outside the gene matches: 12. Germline V gene lookup returns CDR1 DFQATT and CDR2 SNEGSKA (reference sequence). The CDR3 length is 18 residues. The CDR3 DNA reads as TGCAGTGCTAGTGCCGACCGACTAGCGGGGGGGACAAACAATGAGCAGTTCTTC. Protein product: CSASADRLAGGTNNEQFF.

This clonotype was detected many times. The V and J genes are TRBV20-1 and TRBJ1-2; D gene ambiguous. With 3 bases removed from V and 8 bases from J, the gap between germline ends came to 10 bases. This CDR3 is built from 11 residues. Germline V lookup: CDR1 DFQATT, CDR2 SNEGSKA (reference sequence). The CDR3 bases are TGCAGTGCTAGGTTCATGGCCGGCTACACCTTC. Amino acids: CSARFMAGYTF.

The CDR3 loop reads CSAPGQANTGELFF. For the CDR3, the DNA is TGCAGTGCACCGGGACAGGCGAACACCGGGGAGCTGTTTTTT. The chain combines TRBV20-1 with TRBJ2-2; 8 bases fit TRBD1. Germline V gives CDR1 DFQATT, CDR2 SNEGSKA (reference sequence). V shed 6 bases, J shed 0 bases, and the junction held 3 bases outside the gene matches. The CDR3 extends over 14 amino acids.

This clonotype was observed at least ten times. V gene TRBV12-3 or TRBV12-4 combines with J gene TRBJ1-5; the D is unclear. This CDR3 has 14 residues. V lost 6 bases and J 7 bases, leaving 16 bases between the germline ends. The chain's CDR3 is CASSFQDKGQPQHF. The CDR3 coding sequence is TGTGCCAGCAGCTTCCAAGACAAGGGCCAGCCCCAGCATTTT.

Many counts were recorded for this clonotype. CDR3 in amino acids: CASSEFSKGTGEKLFF. DNA of the CDR3: TGTGCCAGCAGTGAATTTAGTAAGGGAACGGGTGAAAAACTGTTTTTT. The V and J genes are TRBV25-1 and TRBJ1-4; D uncertain. Germline V lookup: CDR1 MGHDK, CDR2 SYGVNS. The CDR3 is 16 residues long. V was cut by 1 base and J by 7 bases, with 16 bases left in between.

This clonotype was picked up many times. The rearrangement links TRBV19 to TRBJ1-5, with D possibly TRBD1 on 5 matching bases. Germline V CDR1 and CDR2: LNHDA, SQIVND (reference sequence). There are 14 residues in the CDR3. V lost 7 bases and J 3 bases, leaving 13 bases between the germline ends. CDR3 nucleotides: TGTGCCAGTAATAACAGGTTAGACAATCAGCCCCAGCATTTT. Translation: CASNNRLDNQPQHF.

In its sample, this clonotype was seen many times. This chain joins TRBV12-3 or TRBV12-4 and TRBJ1-4; 10 bases align to TRBD1. With 3 bases clipped from V and 3 bases from J, the junction kept 4 bases outside the gene matches. CDR3 size: 16 residues. CDR3 bases: TGTGCCAGCAGTTTTAGGGGACAGGGGTCTAATGAAAAACTGTTTTTT. It translates to CASSFRGQGSNEKLFF.

The chain recombines TRBV7-2 with TRBJ1-2; D is undetermined. Deletions cut 3 bases from V and 2 bases from J, with 7 bases between. The CDR3 spans 13 residues. From germline, CDR1 is SGHTA and CDR2 FQGNSA. Here the CDR3 DNA reads TGTGCCAGCAGCTTCCAGGAAAACTATGGCTACACCTTC. This translates into CASSFQENYGYTF.

This clonotype was seen many times. V gene TRBV14 combines with J gene TRBJ1-1, with D possibly matching TRBD1 (5 bases). V was pared by 5 bases and J by 11 bases, with 12 bases between. The CDR3 has 11 residues. Germline V CDR1 and CDR2: SGHDN, FVKESK. For the CDR3, the DNA is TGTGCCAGCAGCAACGACGGGGGGGCTTTCTTT. This translates into CASSNDGGAFF. The entire variable domain, with the rest obtained from reference TRBV14 and TRBJ1-1, is as follows: EAGVTQFPSHSVIEKGQTVTLRCDPISGHDNLYWYRRVMGKEIKFLLHFVKESKQDESGMPNNRFLAERTGGTYSTLKVQPAELEDSGVYFCASSNDGGAFFGQGTRLTVV.

This clonotype was found many times. V is TRBV20-1 and J is TRBJ2-7; D is uncertain. The CDR3 has 15 amino acids. The germline V gene has CDR1 DFQATT and CDR2 SNEGSKA (reference sequence). Deletions cut 2 bases from V and 4 bases from J, with 18 bases between. This CDR3 is CSARHVGRFIYEQYF. The CDR3 bases are TGCAGTGCTAGACATGTTGGCCGATTCATATACGAGCAGTACTTC.

There are many counts of this clonotype. V gene TRBV29-1 combines with J gene TRBJ1-2; no definite D call. Germline CDR1 reads SQVTM; CDR2 reads ANQGSEA. This CDR3 has 12 amino acids. V dropped 3 bases and J dropped 8 bases, with 13 bases sitting between them. The DNA of the CDR3 is TGCAGCGTTGAGCCTTCCGGGGTGGGCTACACCTTC. Encoded protein: CSVEPSGVGYTF.

This clonotype was counted at least ten times. V is TRBV20-1 and J is TRBJ2-1; 7 nucleotides agree with TRBD2. Looked up from germline, CDR1 is DFQATT and CDR2 is SNEGSKA (reference sequence). V shed 0 bases and J 2 bases; nucleotides not matched to a gene: 4. The CDR3 length is 15 residues. The CDR3: CSARDPSGAYNEQFF. CDR3 nucleotide sequence: TGCAGTGCTAGAGATCCGAGCGGGGCCTACAATGAGCAGTTCTTC.

The genes are TRBV4-1 and TRBJ2-3, with 7 bases identical to TRBD2. Trimming cost V 6 bases and J 4 bases; bases outside gene matches: 4. The germline V gene encodes CDR1 MGHRA and CDR2 YSYEKL. CDR3 length: 13 residues. In DNA form, the CDR3 reads TGCGCCAGCAGGGCGGGGGACGCAGATACGCAGTATTTT. The encoded protein is CASRAGDADTQYF.